The present entry profiles one TCR beta chain with its context. Here immunoSEQ multiplex PCR was the method, and the copy in TCRdb shows in-frame clones only, minus some. The data hold 150,000 to 200,000 clones, with just under 90% observed a single time. This sample is part of a study of blood T cell repertoires in COVID-19. This CDR3 has 14 residues. V lost 5 bases and J lost 3; bases outside the gene matches: 6. The germline CDR1 and CDR2 sequences are LNHDA and SQIVND (reference sequence). Input material: peripheral blood. The chain employs TRBV19 and TRBJ2-5, with TRBD2 matching 7 bases. This TCR came from a young woman who had recovered from COVID-19. The CDR3 reads CASSLWGREETQYF. Here the CDR3 DNA reads TGTGCCAGTAGTTTATGGGGGAGGGAAGAGACCCAGTACTTC.